This T cell receptor (beta chain) was recorded in a study of shared clonotypes between healthy human individuals. Study-wide background: Three plates each covered CD4 naive and memory; CD8 naive two, CD8 memory one.

Only in-frame clones appear in the TCRdb table, and some are missing; sequencing was by immunoSEQ multiplex PCR. The data contain millions of clones, 90% to 95% of them singletons. Comment on this clone: No antigen is known for it.

Per germline, CDR1 SGDLS and CDR2 YYNGEE. V was clipped by 2 bases and J by 6 bases; unmatched bases: 10. This CDR3 region has 15 residues. The study's findings and limits: The naive CD4 repertoires of a handful of donors were compared, and around 5% of clonotypes were shared. Generally, estimated richness proved larger in naive subsets than it did in memory subsets.

Sequences were obtained from naive CD4+ T cells from PBMCs. As to subset: CD45RA+ positively selected. This sequence was found in a man in his late teens or twenties in good health. Some clones in this sample may be carry-over from other donors' samples. This chain uses TRBV9 with TRBJ2-5; 7 bases agree with TRBD2. As DNA, the CDR3 is TGTGCCAGCAGCGTTTCGGCGGGAGCAGGAAAGACCCAGTACTTC. Translating gives CASSVSAGAGKTQYF.